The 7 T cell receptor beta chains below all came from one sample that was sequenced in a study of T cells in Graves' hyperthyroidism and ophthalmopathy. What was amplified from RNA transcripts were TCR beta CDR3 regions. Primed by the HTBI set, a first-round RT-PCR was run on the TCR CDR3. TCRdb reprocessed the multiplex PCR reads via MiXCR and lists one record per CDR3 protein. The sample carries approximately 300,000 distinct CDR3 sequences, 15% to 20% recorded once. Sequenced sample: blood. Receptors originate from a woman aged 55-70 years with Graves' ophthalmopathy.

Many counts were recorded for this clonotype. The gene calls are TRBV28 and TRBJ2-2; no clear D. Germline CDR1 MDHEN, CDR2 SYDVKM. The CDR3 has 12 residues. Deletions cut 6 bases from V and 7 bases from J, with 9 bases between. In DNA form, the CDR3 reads TGTGCCAGCAGGACCCCGGTCGGGGAGCTGTTTTTT. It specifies CASRTPVGELFF.

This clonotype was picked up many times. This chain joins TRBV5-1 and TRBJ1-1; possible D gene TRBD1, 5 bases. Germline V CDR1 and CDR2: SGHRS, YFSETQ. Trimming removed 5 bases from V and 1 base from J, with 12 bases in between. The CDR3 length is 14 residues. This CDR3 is CASSGGFSNTEAFF. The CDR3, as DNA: TGCGCCAGCAGTGGGGGATTTTCGAACACTGAAGCTTTCTTT.

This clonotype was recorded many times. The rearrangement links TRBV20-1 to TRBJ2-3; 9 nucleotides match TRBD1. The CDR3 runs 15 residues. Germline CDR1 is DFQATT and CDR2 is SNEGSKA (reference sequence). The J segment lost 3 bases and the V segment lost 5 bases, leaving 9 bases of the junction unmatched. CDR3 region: CSAFRGGQGTDTQYF. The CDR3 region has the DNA TGCAGTGCTTTTAGAGGGGGACAGGGAACAGATACGCAGTATTTT.

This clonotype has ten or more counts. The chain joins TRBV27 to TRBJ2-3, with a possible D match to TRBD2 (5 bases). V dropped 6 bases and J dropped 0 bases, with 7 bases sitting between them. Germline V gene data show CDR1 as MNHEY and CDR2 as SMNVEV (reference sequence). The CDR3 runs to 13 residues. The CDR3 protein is CASRDSSTDTQYF. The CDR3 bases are TGTGCCAGCAGGGACTCTAGCACAGATACGCAGTATTTT.

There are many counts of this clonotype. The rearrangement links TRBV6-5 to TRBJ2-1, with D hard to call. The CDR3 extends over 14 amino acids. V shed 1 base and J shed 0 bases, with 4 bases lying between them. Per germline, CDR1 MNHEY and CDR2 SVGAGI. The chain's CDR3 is CASSYWSSYNEQFF. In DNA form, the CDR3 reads TGTGCCAGCAGTTACTGGAGCTCCTACAATGAGCAGTTCTTC.

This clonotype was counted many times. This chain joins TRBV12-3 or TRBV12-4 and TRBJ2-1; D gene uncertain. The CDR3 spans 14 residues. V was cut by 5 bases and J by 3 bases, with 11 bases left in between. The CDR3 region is CASSPPGLYNEQFF. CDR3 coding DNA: TGTGCCAGCAGTCCCCCCGGCCTCTACAATGAGCAGTTCTTC.

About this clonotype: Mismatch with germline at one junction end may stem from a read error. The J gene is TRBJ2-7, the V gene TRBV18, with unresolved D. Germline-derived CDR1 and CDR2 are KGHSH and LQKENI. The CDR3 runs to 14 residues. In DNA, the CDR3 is TGTGCCAGCTCACCATCGATAACCTCCTACGAGCAGTGCTTC. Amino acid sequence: CASSPSITSYEQCF. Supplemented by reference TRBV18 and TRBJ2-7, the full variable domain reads NAGVMQNPRHLVRRRGQEARLRCSPMKGHSHVYWYRQLPEEGLKFMVYLQKENIIDESGMPKERFSAEFPKEGPSILRIQQVVRGDSAAYFCASSPSITSYEQCFGPGTRLTVT.